This T cell receptor beta chain was recorded in a study of shared clonotypes between healthy human individuals. Naive-designated CD8 cells lacked CD45RO, were positively enriched for CCR7, and omitted terminally differentiated effector memory CD45RA+ cells. Libraries were prepared by immunoSEQ multiplex PCR; TCRdb keeps only in-frame clonotypes and omits some of them. The table lists about 2.2 million clones, more than 85% of them singletons. V was pared by 5 bases and J by 7 bases, with 9 bases of the junction left unmatched. Germline CDR1 reads MDHEN; CDR2 reads SYDVKM. The CDR3 extends over 14 amino acids. To note about this clone: What it recognizes is unknown.

Study-wide points: Between a few donors, naive CD4 clonotypes were shared at a level of about 5%. Larger estimated richness was generally recorded for naive subsets relative to memory subsets. In the sorted subsets, rarefaction showed sequencing was incomplete despite large depth.

The chain uses TRBV28 and TRBJ2-7; 9 nucleotides agree with TRBD1. What was sequenced was naive CD8+ T cells from PBMCs. The source is a man between 18 and 35 years old in good health. Some clones in this sample may be carry-over from other donors' samples. CDR3 amino acids: CASSPRTGVDEQYF. The DNA of the CDR3 is TGTGCCAGCAGTCCCCGGACAGGGGTGGATGAGCAGTACTTC.